The 22 T cell receptor beta chains in this list originate from one sample, sequenced in a study of identical twins. Using its own MiXCR run on the 5' RACE reads, TCRdb lists one record per CDR3 protein. The table lists some 500,000 distinct CDR3 sequences, approximately 15% of them singletons, with around 0.57% in the top ten. A further study also used this sample, focusing on yellow fever vaccine responses in identical twins.

Sequenced input: CD4+ T cells sorted from blood. All receptors derive from a woman aged 18-29 years in good health.

The chain carries TRBV6-2 or TRBV6-3 and TRBJ2-1; TRBD1 matches 8 bases. Trimming cost V 5 bases and J 0 bases; bases outside gene matches: 6. From germline, CDR1 is MNHEY and CDR2 SVGEGT. CDR3 length: 16 amino acids. The CDR3 coding sequence is TGTGCCAGCAGTAGACAGGGGACAAGCTCCTACAATGAGCAGTTCTTC. Residues: CASSRQGTSSYNEQFF.

This chain uses TRBV4-1 with TRBJ1-1; D uncertain. The CDR3 is made up of 15 amino acids. The V gene's germline CDR1 is MGHRA and CDR2 YSYEKL. V gave up 0 bases and J gave up 3 bases, with 11 bases separating them. This CDR3 is CASSQDQDKDTEAFF. The CDR3 DNA sequence: TGCGCCAGCAGCCAAGATCAAGACAAAGACACTGAAGCTTTCTTT.

This clonotype was detected only a few times. V and J are TRBV24-1 and TRBJ2-1; possibly TRBD1 for D (5 bases). The CDR3 totals 16 residues. Between the trimmed V and J ends, which lost 1 base and 7 bases, there was a span of 16 bases. Germline-derived CDR1 and CDR2 are KGHDR and SFDVKD. The CDR3 loop reads CATSDFGKGAKNEQFF. Here the CDR3 DNA reads TGTGCCACCAGTGATTTTGGAAAAGGGGCGAAAAATGAGCAGTTCTTC.

This clonotype was seen only a few times. This chain links TRBV20-1 with TRBJ2-5; 8 bases line up with TRBD1. CDR1 and CDR2 (germline): DFQATT, SNEGSKA (reference sequence). The V segment lost 1 base and the J segment 5 bases; nucleotides outside the gene matches: 12. The CDR3 contains 16 residues. CDR3 coding DNA: TGCAGTGCTAGAGTAGCAGACAGGGGAATTATTGAGACCCAGTACTTC. Translation: CSARVADRGIIETQYF.

Many counts were recorded for this clonotype. This rearrangement joins TRBV12-3 or TRBV12-4 to TRBJ2-2; D unresolved. Trimming cost V 6 bases and J 5 bases, with 13 bases left between them. This CDR3 comprises 14 residues. This CDR3 is CASSLPPGTGELFF. As DNA, the CDR3 is TGTGCCAGCAGCTTACCACCTGGGACCGGGGAGCTGTTTTTT.

This clonotype has more than one count but fewer than ten. The chain is built from TRBV24-1 and TRBJ2-7; 10 bases are shared with TRBD1. Germline V gives CDR1 KGHDR, CDR2 SFDVKD. The CDR3 loop spans 15 amino acids. The V and J ends lost 3 bases and 7 bases, in that order; junction bases with no gene match: 8. DNA for the CDR3: TGTGCCACCAGTGATAGGGGACAGGGGTATCGGGAGCAGTACTTC. Residues: CATSDRGQGYREQYF.

This clonotype has only a few counts. The chain is built from TRBV12-3 or TRBV12-4 and TRBJ2-1; D gene unclear. There are 13 residues in the CDR3. Trimming shortened V by 0 bases and J by 8 bases, and 8 bases separated the two germline ends. The CDR3 here is CASSLAPAYEQFF. The CDR3 coding sequence is TGTGCCAGCAGTTTAGCGCCCGCATATGAGCAGTTCTTC.

The sample holds many counts of this clonotype. V and J are TRBV18 and TRBJ2-7, with D possibly TRBD1 on 6 matching bases. Germline CDR1 KGHSH, CDR2 LQKENI. The CDR3 extends over 13 amino acids. Trimming pared 4 bases from V and 3 bases from J, leaving 10 bases between. CDR3 in amino acids: CASSRDKNYEQYF. In DNA, the CDR3 is TGTGCCAGCTCACGGGACAAAAACTACGAGCAGTACTTC.

In its sample, this clonotype was seen many times. The V call is TRBV12-3 or TRBV12-4, the J call TRBJ1-2, with D unresolved. Trimming took 5 bases from V and 1 from J, leaving 14 bases between them. The CDR3 contains 15 residues. The CDR3 loop reads CASSNRAGGNYGYTF. DNA of the CDR3: TGTGCCAGCAGTAACCGGGCTGGTGGTAACTATGGCTACACCTTC.

This clonotype has more than one count but fewer than ten. This chain links TRBV28 with TRBJ2-1, with TRBD1 identical over 8 bases. The CDR3 sequence is 14 residues long. Germline assignment: CDR1 MDHEN and CDR2 SYDVKM. With 7 bases clipped from V and 1 base from J, the junction kept 3 bases outside the gene matches. The CDR3 here is CASNRQGSYNEQFF. CDR3 sequence (DNA): TGTGCCAGCAACCGACAGGGGTCCTACAATGAGCAGTTCTTC.

The sample holds one count of this clonotype. CDR3 sequence reads: CASSSPAGAVNEQYF. The CDR3 nucleotides read TGTGCCAGTAGCAGCCCGGCAGGGGCAGTAAACGAGCAGTACTTC. V gene TRBV19 combines with J gene TRBJ2-7, with TRBD1 as a possible D gene (6 bases). Germline CDR1 and CDR2: LNHDA and SQIVND (reference sequence). Deletions cut 6 bases from V and 5 bases from J, with 20 bases between. The CDR3 is made up of 15 amino acids.

This chain links TRBV7-2 with TRBJ2-7; D perhaps matches TRBD2 (6 bases). This CDR3 spans 15 amino acids. The germline V gene encodes CDR1 SGHTA and CDR2 FQGNSA. The ends were cut back, 4 bases at V and 5 bases at J, with 18 bases in the middle. The CDR3 sequence: CASSSRGGTVDEQYF. The CDR3 DNA is TGTGCCAGCAGCTCCCGGGGCGGGACCGTCGACGAGCAGTACTTC.

In its sample, this clonotype was seen a few times. The gene calls are TRBV15 and TRBJ2-3; the D is unclear. Trimming removed 0 bases at V and 1 base at J, with 5 bases between. The CDR3 consists of 14 residues. The germline gives CDR1 LNHNV, CDR2 YYDKDF (reference sequence). DNA of the CDR3: TGTGCCACCAGCAGAGATTCGGGCACAGATACGCAGTATTTT. Amino acids: CATSRDSGTDTQYF.

This clonotype was detected only a few times. The V gene is TRBV3-1, the J gene TRBJ1-2, with D unclear. Trimming stripped 2 bases from V and 8 bases from J, with 12 bases between. Germline CDR1 is LGHDT and CDR2 is YNNKEL (reference sequence). This CDR3 has 13 amino acids. The CDR3 region has the DNA TGTGCCAGCAGCCAAAAAGGGAATATGGGCTACACCTTC. This gives the protein CASSQKGNMGYTF.

This rearrangement joins TRBV18 to TRBJ2-4, with a possible D match to TRBD1 (6 bases). V was clipped by 3 bases and J by 3 bases, with 6 bases between them. There are 13 residues in the CDR3. Germline V lookup: CDR1 KGHSH, CDR2 LQKENI. DNA of the CDR3: TGTGCCAGCTCACCGGACAGCAAAAACATTCAGTACTTC. This gives the protein CASSPDSKNIQYF.

This rearrangement joins TRBV7-2 to TRBJ2-1; 7 bases are shared with TRBD2. Trimming cost V 7 bases and J 2 bases; bases outside gene matches: 8. Germline CDR1 is SGHTA and CDR2 is FQGNSA. The CDR3 totals 15 residues. The CDR3 spells CASTLGGSPYNEQFF. The CDR3, as DNA: TGTGCCAGCACCCTAGGCGGGAGCCCCTACAATGAGCAGTTCTTC. The whole variable domain, filled in from reference TRBV7-2 and TRBJ2-1, reads GAGVSQSPSNKVTEKGKDVELRCDPISGHTALYWYRQSLGQGLEFLIYFQGNSAPDKSGLPSDRFSAERTGGSVSTLTIQRTQQEDSAVYLCASTLGGSPYNEQFFGPGTRLTVL.

The gene calls are TRBV12-3 or TRBV12-4 and TRBJ2-7; D unresolved. The CDR3 spans 14 residues. V shed 5 bases and J shed 5 bases, with 16 bases lying between them. In DNA form, the CDR3 reads TGTGCCAGCAGTCCGGACGCCGGTGGAAACGAGCAGTACTTC. Its protein product is CASSPDAGGNEQYF.

This clonotype was seen only a few times. This chain joins TRBV5-1 and TRBJ1-3, with D possibly TRBD1 on 6 matching bases. The CDR3 runs to 15 residues. CDR1 and CDR2 from the germline V gene are SGHRS and YFSETQ. Trimming removed 3 bases at V and 2 bases at J, with 12 bases between. The CDR3 DNA follows: TGCGCCAGCAGCTCCACAGGGAACCCTGGAAACACCATATATTTT. It specifies CASSSTGNPGNTIYF.

The rearrangement links TRBV27 to TRBJ2-3; the D call may be TRBD1 or TRBD2 (5 bases each). The V end lost 2 bases, the J end lost 5 bases, and 8 bases lay between the germline ends. CDR1 and CDR2 from the germline V gene are MNHEY and SMNVEV (reference sequence). The CDR3 has 13 amino acids. CDR3: CASSLRGVDTQYF. For the CDR3, the DNA is TGTGCCAGCAGTTTAAGAGGGGTAGATACGCAGTATTTT.

This clonotype appeared a few times. V is TRBV7-2 and J is TRBJ2-1; 9 bases are a match to TRBD2. CDR3 length: 13 amino acids. V lost 3 bases and J lost 11; bases outside the gene matches: 5. From germline, CDR1 is SGHTA and CDR2 FQGNSA. Here the CDR3 DNA reads TGTGCCAGCAGCTTGCAGCTAGCGGGAAAGCAGTTCTTC. As protein: CASSLQLAGKQFF.

This clonotype has just a few counts. V and J are TRBV6-5 and TRBJ2-3; 9 positions agree with TRBD1. V trimming: 3 bases; J trimming: 3 bases; junction bases outside the gene matches: 4. Germline CDR1 and CDR2: MNHEY and SVGAGI. The CDR3 is made up of 15 amino acids. CDR3 region: CASSYVGQGTDTQYF. CDR3 coding DNA: TGTGCCAGCAGTTATGTGGGACAGGGAACAGATACGCAGTATTTT.

The rearrangement links TRBV30 to TRBJ1-5; 7 bases match TRBD1. The V segment lost 5 bases and the J segment 2 bases; nucleotides outside the gene matches: 6. The germline gives CDR1 GTSNPN, CDR2 SVGIG (reference sequence). This CDR3 spans 14 amino acids. CDR3 region: CAWEKTGRNQPQHF. In DNA, the CDR3 is TGTGCCTGGGAAAAGACAGGGCGCAATCAGCCCCAGCATTTT.